This TCR beta chain was sequenced during a study of shared clonotypes between healthy human individuals. Notes on the study in general: The study sampled only blood, and tissue repertoires likely differ. A generally larger estimated richness was seen in naive subsets than in memory subsets.

In regard to this clone: Its matching antigen is unknown.

The repertoire was sequenced with immunoSEQ multiplex PCR; TCRdb's copy has only in-frame clones and lacks some. The data show around 2.5 million clones, 93% seen once. The CDR3 has 16 amino acids. V was clipped by 5 bases and J by 4 bases, with 17 bases between them. Germline CDR1 is LNHDA and CDR2 is SQIVND (reference sequence). Participating donors were healthy, HIV-negative adults free of recent acute infections or vaccinations. The sequenced sample was naive CD4+ T cells from PBMCs. Stated subset: CD45RA+ positively selected. The rearrangement links TRBV19 to TRBJ2-2; D assignment may be TRBD1 or TRBD2 (5 bases each). The TCR comes from a man aged 18 to 35 in good health. Some clones in this sample may be carry-over from other donors' samples. The CDR3 DNA sequence: TGTGCCAGTAGTCTCCGGATGGGGGTTGGCACCGGGGAGCTGTTTTTT. Its translation: CASSLRMGVGTGELFF.